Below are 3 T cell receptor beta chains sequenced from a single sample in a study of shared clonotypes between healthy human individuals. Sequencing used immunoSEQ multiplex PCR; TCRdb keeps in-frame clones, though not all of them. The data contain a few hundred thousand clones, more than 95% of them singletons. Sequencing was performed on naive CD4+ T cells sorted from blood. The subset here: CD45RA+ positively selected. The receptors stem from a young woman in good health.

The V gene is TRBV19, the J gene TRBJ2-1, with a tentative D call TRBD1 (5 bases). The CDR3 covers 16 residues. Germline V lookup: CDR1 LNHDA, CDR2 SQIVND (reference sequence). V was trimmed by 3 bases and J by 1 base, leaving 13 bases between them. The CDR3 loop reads CASSIQGSVSYNEQFF. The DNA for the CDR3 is TGTGCCAGTAGTATTCAGGGATCCGTGTCCTACAATGAGCAGTTCTTC.

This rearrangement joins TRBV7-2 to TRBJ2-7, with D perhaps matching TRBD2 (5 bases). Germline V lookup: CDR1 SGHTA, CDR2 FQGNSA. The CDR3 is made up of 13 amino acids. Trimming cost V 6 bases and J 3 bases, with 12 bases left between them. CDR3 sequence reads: CASSQDWNYEQYF. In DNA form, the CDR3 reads TGTGCCAGCAGTCAGGACTGGAACTACGAGCAGTACTTC.

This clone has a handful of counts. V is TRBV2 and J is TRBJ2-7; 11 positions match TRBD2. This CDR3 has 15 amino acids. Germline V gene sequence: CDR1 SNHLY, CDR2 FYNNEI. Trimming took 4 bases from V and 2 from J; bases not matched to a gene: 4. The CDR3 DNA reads TGTGCCAGCAGTGTCCCGGGACTAGCGGCCTACGAGCAGTACTTC. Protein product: CASSVPGLAAYEQYF.